This T cell receptor beta chain was identified during a study of early T cells in non-severe SARS-CoV-2 infection (dated by TCRdb to the early 2020s). Some background on the complete study: Because TCR sequencing relied on bulk RNA taken from unsorted whole blood, pairing of alpha and beta chains was not possible.

The protocol used for the library was 5' RACE. TCRdb lists the instrument as NextSeq 500. To correct for sequencing error and PCR bias, the TCR library protocol tagged individual cDNA molecules with unique molecular identifiers. Both TCR alpha and beta chains were sequenced, and tight co-correlation was observed between alpha and beta sequence abundances in each sample. Per the source publication's procedure: Decombinator V4 was used to perform V gene, J gene and CDR3 annotation of TCR sequences. TCRs were defined as expanded if a significant change between any two time points was detected under a Poisson model with p below 0.0001. TCR abundances were normalised to the total number of TCRs sequenced per sample and expressed as counts per million. MAIT TCRs were defined by TRAV1-2 paired with TRAJ12, TRAJ20 or TRAJ33, and iNKT TCRs by TRAV10 paired with TRAJ18. VDJdb, accessed 1 November 2021, was searched for CMV, EBV and SARS-CoV-2 annotated TCRs, excluding TCRs annotated for multiple antigens. TCRdb trimmed the raw reads at Q25, called clones with MiXCR and kept productive beta chains. Every distinct CDR3 protein forms one entry, paired with its most common genes and DNA. The V and J calls and clone size come from TCRdb's table, not from the authors' own analysis. The table for this sample lists under 45,000 distinct CDR3 sequences; roughly 6.8% of them were counted only once. The ten largest clones add up to 24% of the sample.

This was a case-control study nested in a cohort of healthcare workers in London, UK, who had nasopharyngeal swab PCR tests and blood samples taken every week. Healthcare workers were recruited during the week of the UK lockdown, between 23 and 31 March 2020, and followed weekly for up to roughly 15 weeks. Study-wide findings and limitations: VDJdb matching was skewed toward anti-spike CD8 responses and likely underestimated virus-specific expansions, missing private and CD4 specificities.

The germline V gene sets CDR1 to SNHLY and CDR2 to FYNNEI. Reading from cysteine to phenylalanine, the CDR3 counts 14 amino acids. Of the read, only the CDR3 DNA is kept; its 42 bases are in frame from base 1. Relative to germline, V is 9 bases shorter and J is 5 bases shorter, with 19 bases between their ends. This clonotype showed up just a few times. It has no known antigen specificity. Base qualities are not provided; no much larger clone lies one nucleotide away. This receptor was identified in an adult who was a healthcare worker with PCR-confirmed SARS-CoV-2 infection or an uninfected control (not recorded which). The sample here was whole blood, taken at baseline. This receptor chain uses TRBV2 and TRBJ1-1; the D segment cannot be called with confidence. Read as DNA, the sequence is TGTGCCAGTCATCGACAAACTTCGGGGACTGAAGCTTTCTTT. Translated, this gives CASHRQTSGTEAFF.